The 14 T cell receptor beta chains below come from one sample, sequenced in a study of shared clonotypes between healthy human individuals. Naive CD8 cells were CD45RO-negative, positively selected for CCR7, excluding terminally differentiated effector memory CD45RA+ cells. Libraries were prepared by immunoSEQ multiplex PCR; TCRdb keeps only in-frame clonotypes and omits some of them. The table shows some 800,000 clones, with 80% to 95% occurring only once. Sequencing input: naive CD8+ T cells sorted from blood. The receptors were sampled from a man younger than 45 in good health.

DNA of the CDR3: TGTGCCAGCAGTTTAGGACCCTTGCCCGACTTCTATGGCTACACCTTC. It yields the protein CASSLGPLPDFYGYTF. V gene TRBV27 combines with J gene TRBJ1-2; no clear D. CDR3 size: 16 residues. V dropped 2 bases and J dropped 4 bases, with 17 bases sitting between them. The germline V gene has CDR1 MNHEY and CDR2 SMNVEV (reference sequence).

The V gene is TRBV11-2, the J gene TRBJ2-5, with 7 bases that match TRBD2. In germline, CDR1 is SGHAT, CDR2 FQNNGV. This CDR3 has 15 residues. V was pared by 1 base and J by 3 bases, with 5 bases of the junction left unmatched. The CDR3 coding sequence is TGTGCCAGCAGCTTAGTCGGGACTACGAAAGAGACCCAGTACTTC. It translates to CASSLVGTTKETQYF.

The chain joins TRBV27 to TRBJ2-7; D gene unclear. V lost 2 bases to trimming and J lost 3 bases, with 17 bases between them. Germline-derived CDR1 and CDR2 are MNHEY and SMNVEV (reference sequence). This CDR3 region has 16 residues. The CDR3 region has the DNA TGTGCCAGCAGTTTAGGGTCAGGAACATCAGGCTACGAGCAGTACTTC. Its protein product is CASSLGSGTSGYEQYF.

The V and J genes are TRBV13 and TRBJ1-3, with a weak D call TRBD1 (5 bases). V was trimmed by 1 base and J by 6 bases, leaving 28 bases between them. CDR3 length equals 20 residues. CDR1 PRHDT and CDR2 FYEKMQ come from the germline V gene (reference sequence). The CDR3 sequence is CASSLVPGRGSDQFENTIYF. The CDR3 region has the DNA TGTGCCAGCAGCTTAGTTCCAGGGAGAGGCTCAGACCAGTTCGAAAACACCATATATTTT.

The chain recombines TRBV6-1 with TRBJ2-7; no reliable D call. The V gene's germline CDR1 is MNHNS and CDR2 SASEGT. Trimming stripped 10 bases from V and 3 bases from J, with 19 bases between. The CDR3 has 14 amino acids. CDR3 residues: CATNQRANNYEQYF. The CDR3 DNA reads TGTGCCACCAACCAACGGGCAAATAACTACGAGCAGTACTTC.

The chain combines TRBV7-9 with TRBJ1-3; D is unresolved. The V gene's germline CDR1 is SEHNR and CDR2 FQNEAQ (reference sequence). The CDR3 is made up of 13 amino acids. V lost 4 bases and J 0 bases, leaving 4 bases between the germline ends. Written as DNA, the CDR3 is TGTGCCAGCAGCTCGGTCTCTGGAAACACCATATATTTT. Translating gives CASSSVSGNTIYF.

The gene calls are TRBV18 and TRBJ2-7, with TRBD1 matching over 8 bases. Looked up from germline, CDR1 is KGHSH and CDR2 is LQKENI. V lost 0 bases to trimming and J lost 4 bases; unmatched junction nucleotides: 8. This CDR3 is built from 16 residues. The CDR3: CASSPPQGAPLYEQYF. Here the CDR3 DNA reads TGTGCCAGCTCACCACCGCAGGGGGCTCCCCTATACGAGCAGTACTTC.

The CDR3 sequence is CASSPRGLLQREQFF. As DNA, the CDR3 is TGTGCCAGCAGCCCTCGGGGGCTCCTACAAAGGGAGCAGTTCTTC. The rearrangement links TRBV5-6 to TRBJ2-1; D tentatively reads TRBD1 or TRBD2 (6 bases each). Germline CDR1 and CDR2: SGHDT and YYEEEE. Trimming removed 4 bases from V and 10 bases from J, with 21 bases in between. The CDR3 extends over 15 amino acids.

The chain has TRBV5-1 and TRBJ2-7; D perhaps matches TRBD1 (6 bases). Trimming took 4 bases from V and 3 from J, leaving 14 bases between them. This CDR3 comprises 14 residues. Germline V gives CDR1 SGHRS, CDR2 YFSETQ. CDR3: CASSLGTRGYEQYF. CDR3 DNA sequence: TGCGCCAGCAGCCTCGGGACAAGGGGCTACGAGCAGTACTTC.

This rearrangement joins TRBV27 to TRBJ2-1, with 14 bases aligning to TRBD2. In germline, CDR1 is MNHEY, CDR2 SMNVEV (reference sequence). The length of the CDR3 is 17 residues. Unmatched junction bases numbered 3, after V lost 3 bases and J lost 2 bases. CDR3 region: CASSLPGLAGAYNEQFF. The CDR3 DNA reads TGTGCCAGCAGTTTGCCGGGACTAGCGGGAGCCTACAATGAGCAGTTCTTC.

This chain links TRBV6-1 with TRBJ2-7, with D tentatively TRBD1 (6 bases). Trimming cost V 1 base and J 2 bases, with 9 bases left between them. This CDR3 is 14 amino acids long. In germline, CDR1 is MNHNS, CDR2 SASEGT. For the CDR3, the DNA is TGTGCCAGCAGTGAAGTCAGGGGTCCCTACGAGCAGTACTTC. It specifies CASSEVRGPYEQYF.

The rearrangement joins TRBV9 to TRBJ2-2; no clear D. V shed 2 bases and J shed 2 bases, with 16 bases lying between them. Germline lookup yields CDR1 SGDLS and CDR2 YYNGEE. CDR3 length equals 17 residues. The CDR3 reads CASSVAPAIGNTGELFF. CDR3 nucleotide sequence: TGTGCCAGCAGCGTGGCTCCAGCGATCGGAAACACCGGGGAGCTGTTTTTT.

The chain links TRBV27 to TRBJ2-1; D is unclear. CDR1 is MNHEY, CDR2 SMNVEV, per germline (reference sequence). The CDR3 consists of 13 residues. The germline V and J ends were trimmed by 2 bases and 5 bases, with 7 bases remaining between them. CDR3 in amino acids: CASSLMRDNEQFF. The CDR3 nucleotides are TGTGCCAGCAGTTTAATGAGAGACAATGAGCAGTTCTTC.

The CDR3 DNA reads TGTGCCAGCTCATCCCCGGGACTAGCGGGAGGGCTGAACAATGAGCAGTTCTTC. Its protein product is CASSSPGLAGGLNNEQFF. The gene calls are TRBV18 and TRBJ2-1, with 16 bases lining up with TRBD2. Germline V gene data show CDR1 as KGHSH and CDR2 as LQKENI. This CDR3 is built from 18 residues. Losses at the gene ends were 5 bases for V and 5 bases for J; bases not matched to a gene: 9.